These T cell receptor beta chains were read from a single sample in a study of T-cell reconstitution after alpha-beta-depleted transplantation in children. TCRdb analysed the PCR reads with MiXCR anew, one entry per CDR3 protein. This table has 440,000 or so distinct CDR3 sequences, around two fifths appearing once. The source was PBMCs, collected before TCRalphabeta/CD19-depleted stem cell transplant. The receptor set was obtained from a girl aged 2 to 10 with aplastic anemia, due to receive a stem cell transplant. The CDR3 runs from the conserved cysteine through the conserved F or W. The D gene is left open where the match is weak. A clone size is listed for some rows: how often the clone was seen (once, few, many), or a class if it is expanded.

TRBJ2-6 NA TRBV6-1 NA TGTGCCAGCAGGATAACAGGATCTGGGGCCAACGTCCTGACTTTC CASRITGSGANVLTF
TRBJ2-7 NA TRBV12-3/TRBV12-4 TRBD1 TGTGCCAGCAGTTTACAGACAGGGGGCCTCGAGCAGTACTTC CASSLQTGGLEQYF
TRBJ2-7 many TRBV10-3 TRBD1 TGTGCCATCAGGAGGACAGGGGTGGGCTACGAGCAGTACTTC CAIRRTGVGYEQYF
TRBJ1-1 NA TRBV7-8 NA TGTGCCAGCAGCCCCCGAGCGCAGCTTGAAGCTTTCTTT CASSPRAQLEAFF
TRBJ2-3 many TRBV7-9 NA TGTGCCAGCAGCGCCGCGGGGACCAGTACGCAGTATTTT CASSAAGTSTQYF
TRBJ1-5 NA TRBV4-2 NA TGTGCCAGCAGCCAAATGGAGAATCAGCCCCAGCATTTT CASSQMENQPQHF
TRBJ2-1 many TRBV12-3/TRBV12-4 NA TGTGCCAGCAGTTTAGCACTCTACAATGAGCAGTTCTTC CASSLALYNEQFF
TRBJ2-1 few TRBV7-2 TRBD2 TGTGCCAGCAGCATTGCTAGCGGGAGTACCTACAATGAGCAGTTCTTC CASSIASGSTYNEQFF
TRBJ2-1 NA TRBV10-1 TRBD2 TGCGCCAGCAGTGACGGACTAGACTACAATGAGCAGTTCTTC CASSDGLDYNEQFF
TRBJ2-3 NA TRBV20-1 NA TGCAGTGCTGGCCTTACTAGCTACGCAGATACGCAGTATTTT CSAGLTSYADTQYF
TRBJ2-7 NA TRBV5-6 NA TGTGCCAGCAGCTCCGTCGGGATTTACGAGCAGTACTTT CASSSVGIYEQYF
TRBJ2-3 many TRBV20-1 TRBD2 TGCAGTGCTAGGCCTAGCGGGAGTGTGAGCACAGATACGCAGTATTTT CSARPSGSVSTDTQYF
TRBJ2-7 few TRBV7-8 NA TGTGCCAGCAGCTGGATTGGGACAAAGAGGTCCTACGAGCAGTACTTC CASSWIGTKRSYEQYF
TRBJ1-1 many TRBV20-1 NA TGCAGTGCTTCACCCGTGAACACTGAAGCTTTCTTT CSASPVNTEAFF
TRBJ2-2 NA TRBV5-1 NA TGCGCCAGCAGCCTCCAGAGAGGGGCAGGCACCGGGGAGCTGTTTTTT CASSLQRGAGTGELFF
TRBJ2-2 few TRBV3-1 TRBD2 TGTGCCAGCAGCCCGGGACTAGGAGCCGGCGGGGAGCTGTTTTTT CASSPGLGAGGELFF
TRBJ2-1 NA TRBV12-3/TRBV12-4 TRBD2 TGTGCCAGCAGTACATCCCCACTTAGCGGGAGCTCCTACAATGAGCAGTTCTTC CASSTSPLSGSSYNEQFF
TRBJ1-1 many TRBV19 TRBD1 TGTGCCAGTAGTCCGGGACAGAGTTCGAATAAAGCTTTCTTT CASSPGQSSNKAFF
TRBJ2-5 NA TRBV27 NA TGTGCCAGCAATAGAGGGGCCAGAGAGACCCAGTACTTC CASNRGARETQYF
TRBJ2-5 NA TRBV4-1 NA TGCGCCAGCAGCCCCCCCCGCCTAGGAGGGCCATTGGAGACCCAGTACTTC CASSPPRLGGPLETQYF
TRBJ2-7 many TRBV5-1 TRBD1 TGCGCCAGCAGCTCCCCGGGACAGGGTTACTACGAGCAGTACTTC CASSSPGQGYYEQYF
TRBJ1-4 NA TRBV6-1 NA TGTGCCAGCAGTGACAGGGCCGGGACGGAAAAACTGTTTTTT CASSDRAGTEKLFF
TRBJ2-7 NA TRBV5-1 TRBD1 TGCGCCAGCAGCTTGGCCGGGACAGACTACGAGCAGTACTTC CASSLAGTDYEQYF
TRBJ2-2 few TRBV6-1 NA TGTGCCAGCAGTGATATCGCGAACACCGGGGAGCTGTTTTTT CASSDIANTGELFF
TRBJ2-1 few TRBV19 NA TGTGCCAGTAAAGACCGGCGGATCTCCTACAATGAGCAGTTCTTC CASKDRRISYNEQFF
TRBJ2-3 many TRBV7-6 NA TGTGCCAGCAGCTTAAGTGGGGCGGGCCTCAGCACAGATACGCAGTATTTT CASSLSGAGLSTDTQYF